This T cell receptor (beta chain) was retrieved from a study of shared clonotypes between healthy human individuals. In the study overall: Donors had three CD4 naive, three CD4 memory, two CD8 naive and one CD8 memory plate apiece.

Whole-study findings and limits: Compared with clonotypes that all four donors shared, non-shared clonotypes had lower generation probabilities.

Note on this clone: Its antigen is unidentified.

The table came from immunoSEQ multiplex PCR; TCRdb's copy has only in-frame clones and leaves some out. The sample includes some 1 million clones, approximately 68% seen only once; the top ten take approximately 1.5%. The sample taken for sequencing was memory CD4+ T cells sorted from blood. Subset described: CD45RA-negative fraction. This sequence was found in a man between 18 and 29 years old in good health.

The CDR3 bases are TGTGCCAGCAGTGTGCCGGGACAGCCCTACGAGCAGTACTTC. Translation: CASSVPGQPYEQYF. The J gene is TRBJ2-7, the V gene TRBV25-1; 7 bases agree with TRBD1. Germline V CDR1 and CDR2: MGHDK, SYGVNS. Trimming at V came to 4 bases and at J to 2 bases, leaving 5 bases not matched to a gene. The CDR3 spans 14 residues.